This TCR beta chain was retrieved from a study of blood T cell repertoires in COVID-19. Study overall: Acute and convalescent COVID-19 specimens originated in the United States, Italy and Spain.

Germline loops: CDR1 LNHDA, CDR2 SQIVND (reference sequence). V gave up 5 bases and J gave up 1 base; unmatched junction bases: 0. The CDR3 loop spans 13 amino acids. The method was immunoSEQ multiplex PCR; TCRdb's version includes in-frame clones alone and lacks a portion of them. This sample carries about 380,000 clones, around nine tenths of them seen once, and the ten largest clones take more than 0.95%. The study recruited people aged about 18 to 90 years across roughly 25 US areas. Researchers sorted participants into cohorts using their self-reported clinical history. Donors of Cohort 3 who recovered were those that had two negative PCRs, clearance, or symptom resolution.

This sequence originates from a woman under 30 who had recovered from COVID-19. This chain joins TRBV19 and TRBJ2-3, with 7 nucleotides matching TRBD1. Sample: PBMCs or T cells enriched from blood (not recorded which). CDR3 loop: CASSDRGTDTQYF. Written as DNA, the CDR3 is TGTGCCAGTAGTGACAGGGGCACAGATACGCAGTATTTT.